This T cell receptor (beta chain) was recorded in a study of T cell responses to AZD1222 COVID-19 vaccine (dated by TCRdb to about 2021). General notes on the study: AZD1222 recipients whose second dose came at about 4 weeks and those whose second dose came at about 12 weeks were combined into one group, since spike-specific TCR depth and breadth did not differ between the two schedules. TCR sequencing was performed for some 250 trial participants, of whom 200 to 220 were given two doses of AZD1222 and 26 were given two doses of MenACWY control vaccine. Trial participants were enrolled by age into subgroups of 18-55, 56-69 and 70-plus years, and around 140, 26 and 57 TCR-sequenced participants, respectively, were included in these subgroups.

CDR1 and CDR2 are drawn from the germline V gene: MNHNS, SASEGT. The CDR3, from cysteine to phenylalanine, totals 14 residues. The entry retains the CDR3 DNA only, 42 bases that are in frame from base 1. V and J lose 3 bases and 4 bases, and a span of 12 bases separates them. The CDR3 regions of human TCRbeta chains were subjected to immunosequencing. The authors' pipeline ran thus. Repertoire TCRs were checked for matches against a reference library of SARS-CoV-2-specific TCRs that had been generated using the MIRA antigen-specificity platform. Breadth was defined as the fraction of unique TCRs that were SARS-CoV-2-associated, and depth was defined as the fraction of total T cells that were SARS-CoV-2-associated. Using the MIRA data, every spike-specific TCR was mapped to the spike region that the TCR reacted to and assigned to either a CD4 or a CD8 class. Log10-transformed breadth and depth values were compared by one-way ANOVA with Sidak's multiple comparisons tests. TCRdb retrieved this table from immuneACCESS and kept in-frame rearrangements only. Not all clones are present; in checked studies, unresolved V genes account for under half, and no reason is known for the remainder. The V and J calls and clone size come from that table; D and trimming were worked out from the DNA. Present in this sample are 150,000 or so clones, 80% to 95% of which were seen just once. The ten most abundant clones make up approximately 2.3% of the sample.

What the work shows at the level of the full study, not this receptor alone: After two AZD1222 doses, both the breadth and the depth of spike-specific TCRs were significantly higher than at day 0 and than in MenACWY recipients. Vaccine-associated CD4 TCRs spanned the whole spike protein, with dominant responses in regions 160-218 and 743-854. In the small 56-69-year group, the increase in depth fell short of significance, most likely because of low power. Conclusions about previously exposed vaccinees are limited, since just a handful of AZD1222 recipients were seropositive for SARS-CoV-2 at baseline. Because no day 14 peak-response samples were available, repertoires were characterized only after the peak T cell response. Reportedly, almost half of the unique spike-specific TCRs recognized epitopes lying outside the regions that are mutated in the B.1.351 and B.1.1.7 variants. Participants were mostly white British and included more females than males, and it was suggested by the authors that clonal diversity may have been underestimated.

Taken with the paper, the label for time point translates to: baseline before first vaccination. The vaccinee samples were drawn from two UK trials, COV001 and COV002, one of which was a single-blind randomized controlled phase 2/3 trial testing AZD1222 (ChAdOx1 nCoV-19) in healthy adults. For TCRbeta chain sequencing, PBMC samples from trial participants were taken at day 0 and at day 28 after the second dose. On this clone: What antigen it recognizes has not been identified. Base qualities are not recorded, but no much larger clone differs from it by a single base.

Sample: peripheral blood, taken on day 0 of AZD1222 vaccination. The origin of this receptor is an adult in good health. The chain was built from TRBV6-1 and TRBJ1-2, and possibly TRBD1, on 5 matching bases. In nucleotide form, the sequence is TGTGCCAGCAGTGAGAATGAGGGGAGCTATGGCTACACCTTC. Its coded protein is CASSENEGSYGYTF.